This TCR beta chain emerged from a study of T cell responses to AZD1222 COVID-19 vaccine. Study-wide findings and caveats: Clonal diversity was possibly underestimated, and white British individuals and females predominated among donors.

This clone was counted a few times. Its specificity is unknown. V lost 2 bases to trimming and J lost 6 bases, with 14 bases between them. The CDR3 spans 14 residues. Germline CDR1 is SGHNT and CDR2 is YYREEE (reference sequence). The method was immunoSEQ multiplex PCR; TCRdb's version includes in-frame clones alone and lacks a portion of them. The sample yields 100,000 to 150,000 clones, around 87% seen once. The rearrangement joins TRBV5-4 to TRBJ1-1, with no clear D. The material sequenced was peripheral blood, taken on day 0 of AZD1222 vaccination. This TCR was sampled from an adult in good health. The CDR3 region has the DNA TGTGCCAGCAGCTTCACCCCGGACTCCGCTGAAGCTTTCTTT. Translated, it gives CASSFTPDSAEAFF. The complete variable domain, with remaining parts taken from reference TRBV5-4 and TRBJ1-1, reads ETGVTQSPTHLIKTRGQQVTLRCSSQSGHNTVSWYQQALGQGPQFIFQYYREEENGRGNFPPRFSGLQFPNYSSELNVNALELDDSALYLCASSFTPDSAEAFFGQGTRLTVV.